This T cell receptor beta chain was sequenced during a study of cytomegalovirus exposure and HLA in healthy donors. With respect to this clone: Its antigen is still unknown.

The PCR contained 60 Vbeta and 13 Jbeta primers. Repertoires were generated with immunoSEQ multiplex PCR, while TCRdb's copy carries only in-frame clones and drops some. The sample holds around 31,000 clones. The junction had 4 bases not matched to a gene; V was cut back by 2 bases and J by 3 bases. Germline V lookup: CDR1 SGHRS, CDR2 YFSETQ. The CDR3 runs 14 residues. Study conclusions and caveats: When the data were analyzed later, several of the most significant clusters appeared to be linked to common viral pathogens.

The TCR sequence derives from a female donor in good health and CMV-seronegative. Sequencing was performed on PBMCs. This rearrangement joins TRBV5-1 to TRBJ2-7, with TRBD1 matching 8 bases. Here the CDR3 reads CASSFGTGDYEQYF. The CDR3, as DNA: TGCGCCAGCAGCTTTGGGACAGGAGACTACGAGCAGTACTTC. Filled out from reference TRBV5-1 and TRBJ2-7, the complete variable domain reads KAGVTQTPRYLIKTRGQQVTLSCSPISGHRSVSWYQQTPGQGLQFLFEYFSETQRNKGNFPGRFSGRQFSNSRSEMNVSTLELGDSALYLCASSFGTGDYEQYFGPGTRLTVT.